This T cell receptor beta chain was sequenced in a study of STAT3 mutations in large granular lymphocyte leukemia. Study background: More than half of T-LGLL patients received immunosuppressive therapy.

Concerning this clone: Its target is not known.

The junction had 30 bases not matched to a gene; V was cut back by 0 bases and J by 6 bases. The CDR3 consists of 24 residues. Germline V CDR1 and CDR2: MNHEY, SMNVEV (reference sequence). Study-level findings and limits: In T-cell large granular lymphocyte leukemia, about half of patients showed multiple immunodominant subclonotypes. After therapy, about 30% of the 18 patients switched clonotypes, all new clones STAT3 wild type. Some patients had persisting codominant clonotypes that could mask small clones.

The data were produced by immunoSEQ multiplex PCR, yet TCRdb's version contains in-frame clones alone and is incomplete. Found here are over 5,000 clones, roughly 94% of them singletons; the top ten hold about 33%. The rearrangement joins TRBV27 to TRBJ2-7; the match to TRBD2 covers 12 bases. Sample: peripheral blood mononuclear cells. This TCR derives from a man in his sixties with T-cell large granular lymphocyte leukemia. Some clones in this sample may be carry-over from other donors' samples. The CDR3, as DNA: TGTGCCAGCAGTTTATCTCTTTTGGGAAGGTCGCTCCTAGCGGGAGGGCCGCCTATCTTCGAGCAGTACTTC. Encoded protein: CASSLSLLGRSLLAGGPPIFEQYF.